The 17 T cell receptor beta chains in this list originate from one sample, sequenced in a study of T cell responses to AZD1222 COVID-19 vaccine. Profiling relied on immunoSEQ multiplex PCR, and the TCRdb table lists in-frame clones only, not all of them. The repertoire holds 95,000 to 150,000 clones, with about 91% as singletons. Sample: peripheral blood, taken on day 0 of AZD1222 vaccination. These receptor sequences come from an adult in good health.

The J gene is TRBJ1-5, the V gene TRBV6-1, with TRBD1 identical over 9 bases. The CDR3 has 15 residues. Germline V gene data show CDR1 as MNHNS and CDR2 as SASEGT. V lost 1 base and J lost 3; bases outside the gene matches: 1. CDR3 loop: CASSEGTGANQPQHF. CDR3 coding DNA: TGTGCCAGCAGTGAAGGGACAGGGGCCAATCAGCCCCAGCATTTT.

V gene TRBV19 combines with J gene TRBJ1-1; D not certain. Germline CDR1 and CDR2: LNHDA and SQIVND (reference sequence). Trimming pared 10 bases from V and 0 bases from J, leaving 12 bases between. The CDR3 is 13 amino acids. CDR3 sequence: CATKTELNTEAFF. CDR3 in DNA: TGTGCCACCAAGACCGAGTTGAACACTGAAGCTTTCTTT.

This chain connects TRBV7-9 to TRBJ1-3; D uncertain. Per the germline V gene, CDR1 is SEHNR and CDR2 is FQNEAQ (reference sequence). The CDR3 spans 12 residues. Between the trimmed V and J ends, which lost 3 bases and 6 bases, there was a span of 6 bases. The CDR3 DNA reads TGTGCCAGCAGCTTCGGAGAAAACACCATATATTTT. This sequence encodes CASSFGENTIYF.

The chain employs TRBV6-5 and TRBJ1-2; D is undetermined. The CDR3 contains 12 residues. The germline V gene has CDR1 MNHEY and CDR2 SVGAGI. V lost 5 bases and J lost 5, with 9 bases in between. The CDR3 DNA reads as TGTGCCAGCAGTCAGACGGAGTATGGCTACACCTTC. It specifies CASSQTEYGYTF.

CDR3 sequence reads: CASSEIIATNEKLFF. The CDR3 coding sequence is TGTGCCAGCAGTGAAATAATTGCAACTAATGAAAAACTGTTTTTT. The rearrangement links TRBV6-1 to TRBJ1-4; D not resolved. This CDR3 contains 15 residues. Germline-derived CDR1 and CDR2 are MNHNS and SASEGT. V lost 2 bases and J lost 0, with 7 bases in between.

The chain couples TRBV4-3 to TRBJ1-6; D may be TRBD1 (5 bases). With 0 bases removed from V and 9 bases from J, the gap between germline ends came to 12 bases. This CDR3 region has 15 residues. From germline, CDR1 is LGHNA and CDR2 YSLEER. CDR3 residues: CASSQDRGRGSPLHF. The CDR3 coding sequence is TGCGCCAGCAGCCAAGATCGGGGACGGGGTTCACCCCTCCACTTT.

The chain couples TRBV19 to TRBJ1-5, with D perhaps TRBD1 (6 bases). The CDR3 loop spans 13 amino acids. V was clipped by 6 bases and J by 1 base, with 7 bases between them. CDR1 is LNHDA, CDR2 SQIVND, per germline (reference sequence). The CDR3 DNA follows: TGTGCCAGTAGAGACAGGAGCAATCAGCCCCAGCATTTT. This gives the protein CASRDRSNQPQHF. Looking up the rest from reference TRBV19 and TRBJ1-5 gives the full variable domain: DGGITQSPKYLFRKEGQNVTLSCEQNLNHDAMYWYRQDPGQGLRLIYYSQIVNDFQKGDIAEGYSVSREKKESFPLTVTSAQKNPTAFYLCASRDRSNQPQHFGDGTRLSIL.

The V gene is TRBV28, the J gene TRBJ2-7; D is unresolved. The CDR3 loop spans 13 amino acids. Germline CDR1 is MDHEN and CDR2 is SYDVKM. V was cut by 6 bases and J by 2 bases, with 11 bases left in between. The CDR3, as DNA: TGTGCCAGCAGGCACCCCACAACCTACGAGCAGTACTTC. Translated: CASRHPTTYEQYF. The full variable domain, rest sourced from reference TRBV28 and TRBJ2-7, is DVKVTQSSRYLVKRTGEKVFLECVQDMDHENMFWYRQDPGLGLRLIYFSYDVKMKEKGDIPEGYSVSREKKERFSLILESASTNQTSMYLCASRHPTTYEQYFGPGTRLTVT.

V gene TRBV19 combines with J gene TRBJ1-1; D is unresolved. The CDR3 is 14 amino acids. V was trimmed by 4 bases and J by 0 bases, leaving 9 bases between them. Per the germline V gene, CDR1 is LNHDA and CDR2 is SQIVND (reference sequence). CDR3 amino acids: CASSKLPLNTEAFF. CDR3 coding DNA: TGTGCCAGTAGTAAACTTCCCCTGAACACTGAAGCTTTCTTT.

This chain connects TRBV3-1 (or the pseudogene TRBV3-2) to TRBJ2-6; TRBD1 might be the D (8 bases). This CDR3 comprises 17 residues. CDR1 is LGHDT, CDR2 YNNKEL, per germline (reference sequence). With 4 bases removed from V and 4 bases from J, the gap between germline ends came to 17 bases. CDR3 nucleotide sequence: TGTGCCAGCAGCCGTACAGGGGGGGTCTCCGGGGCCAACGTCCTGACTTTC. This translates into CASSRTGGVSGANVLTF.

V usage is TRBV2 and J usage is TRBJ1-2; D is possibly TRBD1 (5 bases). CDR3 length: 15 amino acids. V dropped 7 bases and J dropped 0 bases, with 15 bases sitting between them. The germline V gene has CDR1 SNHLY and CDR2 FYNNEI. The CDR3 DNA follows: TGTGCCAGCAAAACCAAGGGGTGGGCTAACTATGGCTACACCTTC. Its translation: CASKTKGWANYGYTF.

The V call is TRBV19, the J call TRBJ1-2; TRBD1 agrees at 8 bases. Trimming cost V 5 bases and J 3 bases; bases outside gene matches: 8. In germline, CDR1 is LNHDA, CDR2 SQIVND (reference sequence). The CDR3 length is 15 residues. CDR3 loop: CASSFGQGGYYGYTF. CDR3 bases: TGTGCCAGTAGTTTCGGACAGGGTGGGTACTATGGCTACACCTTC.

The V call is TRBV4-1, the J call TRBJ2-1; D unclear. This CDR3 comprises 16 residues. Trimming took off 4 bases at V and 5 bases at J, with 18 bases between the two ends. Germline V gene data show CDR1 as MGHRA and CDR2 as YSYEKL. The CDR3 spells CASSPLVGTNHNEQFF. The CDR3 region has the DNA TGCGCCAGCAGCCCGCTGGTCGGCACAAATCACAATGAGCAGTTCTTC.

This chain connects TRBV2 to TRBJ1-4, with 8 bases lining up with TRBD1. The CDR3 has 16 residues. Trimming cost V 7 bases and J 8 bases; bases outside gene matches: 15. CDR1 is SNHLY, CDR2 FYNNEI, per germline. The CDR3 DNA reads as TGTGCCAGCACCAGACAACCCGGACAGGGTGGGGAAAAACTGTTTTTT. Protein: CASTRQPGQGGEKLFF.

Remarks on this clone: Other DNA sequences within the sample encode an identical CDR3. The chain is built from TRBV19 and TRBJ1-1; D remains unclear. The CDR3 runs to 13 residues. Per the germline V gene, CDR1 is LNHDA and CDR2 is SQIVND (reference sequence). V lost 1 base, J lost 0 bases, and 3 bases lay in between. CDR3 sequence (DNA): TGTGCCAGTAGTATAGTTATGAACACTGAAGCTTTCTTT. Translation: CASSIVMNTEAFF. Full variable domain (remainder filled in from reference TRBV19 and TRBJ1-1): DGGITQSPKYLFRKEGQNVTLSCEQNLNHDAMYWYRQDPGQGLRLIYYSQIVNDFQKGDIAEGYSVSREKKESFPLTVTSAQKNPTAFYLCASSIVMNTEAFFGQGTRLTVV.

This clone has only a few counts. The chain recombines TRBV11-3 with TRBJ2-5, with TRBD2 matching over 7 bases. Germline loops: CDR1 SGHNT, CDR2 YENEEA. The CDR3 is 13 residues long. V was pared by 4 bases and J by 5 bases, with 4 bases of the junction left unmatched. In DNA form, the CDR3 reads TGTGCCAGCAGCTCGACTAGCTTGGAGACCCAGTACTTC. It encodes CASSSTSLETQYF.

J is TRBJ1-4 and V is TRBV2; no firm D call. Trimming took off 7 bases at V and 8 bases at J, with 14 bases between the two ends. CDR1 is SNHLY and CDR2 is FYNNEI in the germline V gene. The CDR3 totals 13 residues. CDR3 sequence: CASNSLLGEKLFF. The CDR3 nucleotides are TGTGCCAGCAACTCCCTCTTGGGGGAAAAACTGTTTTTT.